Described below is a single TCR beta chain sequence and its context. The data were taken from a study of technical replicates of blood from a few donors. The table came from immunoSEQ multiplex PCR; TCRdb's copy has only in-frame clones and leaves some out. The sample lists approximately 90,000 clones; around 95% were seen once. Looked up from germline, CDR1 is MNHNS and CDR2 is SASEGT. V lost 4 bases and J lost 5, with 14 bases in between. The CDR3 sequence is 14 residues long. This sequence was found in a human donor in good health. Sequencing was done on a sample of T cells isolated from PBMCs. The gene calls are TRBV6-1 and TRBJ1-2; D remains unclear. CDR3 coding DNA: TGTGCCAGCAGTGGTTGGGAGTCCTTATATGGCTACACCTTC. Protein sequence: CASSGWESLYGYTF.